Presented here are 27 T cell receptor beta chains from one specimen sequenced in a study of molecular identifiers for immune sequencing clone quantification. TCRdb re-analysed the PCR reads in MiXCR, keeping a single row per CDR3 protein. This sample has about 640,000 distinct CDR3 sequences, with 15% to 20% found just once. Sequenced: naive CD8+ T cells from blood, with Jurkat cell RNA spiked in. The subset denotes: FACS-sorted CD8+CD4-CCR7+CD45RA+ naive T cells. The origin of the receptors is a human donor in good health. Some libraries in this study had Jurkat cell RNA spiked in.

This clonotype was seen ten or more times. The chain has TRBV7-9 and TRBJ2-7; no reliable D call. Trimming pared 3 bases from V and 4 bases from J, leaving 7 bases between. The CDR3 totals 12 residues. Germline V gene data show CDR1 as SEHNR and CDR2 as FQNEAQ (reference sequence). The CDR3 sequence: CASSFADYEQYF. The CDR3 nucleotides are TGTGCCAGCAGCTTTGCCGATTACGAGCAGTACTTC.

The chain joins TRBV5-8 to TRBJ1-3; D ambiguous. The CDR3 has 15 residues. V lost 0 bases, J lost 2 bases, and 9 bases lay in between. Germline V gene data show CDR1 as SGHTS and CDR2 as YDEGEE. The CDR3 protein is CASSLEGLAGNTIYF. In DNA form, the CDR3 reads TGTGCCAGCAGCTTGGAGGGTCTTGCTGGAAACACCATATATTTT.

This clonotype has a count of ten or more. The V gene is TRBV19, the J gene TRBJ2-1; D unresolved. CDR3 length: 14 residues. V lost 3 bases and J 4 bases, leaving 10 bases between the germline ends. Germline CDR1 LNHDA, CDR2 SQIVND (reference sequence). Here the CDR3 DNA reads TGTGCCAGTAGTATCCAGATACCATACAATGAGCAGTTCTTC. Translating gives CASSIQIPYNEQFF.

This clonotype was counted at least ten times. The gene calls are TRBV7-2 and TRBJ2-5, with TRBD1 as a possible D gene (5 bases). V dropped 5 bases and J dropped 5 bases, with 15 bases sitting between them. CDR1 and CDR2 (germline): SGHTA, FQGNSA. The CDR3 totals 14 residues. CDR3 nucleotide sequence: TGTGCCAGCAGCGCCCGAAGGGGTGAGGAGACCCAGTACTTC. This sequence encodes CASSARRGEETQYF.

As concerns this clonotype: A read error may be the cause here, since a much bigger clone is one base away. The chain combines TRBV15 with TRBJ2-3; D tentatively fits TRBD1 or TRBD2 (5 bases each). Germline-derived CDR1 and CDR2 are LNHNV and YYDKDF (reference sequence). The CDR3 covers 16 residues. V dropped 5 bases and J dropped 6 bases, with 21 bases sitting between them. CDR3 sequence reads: CATSGDEGLRFDTQYF. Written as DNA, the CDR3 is TGTGCCACCAGCGGGGATGAGGGGCTCCGGTTCGATACGCAGTATTTT. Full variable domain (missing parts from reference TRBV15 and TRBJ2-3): DAMVIQNPRYQVTQFGKPVTLSCSQTLNHNVMYWYQQKSSQAPKLLFHYYDKDFNNEADTPDNFQSRRPNTSFCFLDIRSPGLGDTAMYLCATSGDEGLRFDTQYFGPGTRLTVL.

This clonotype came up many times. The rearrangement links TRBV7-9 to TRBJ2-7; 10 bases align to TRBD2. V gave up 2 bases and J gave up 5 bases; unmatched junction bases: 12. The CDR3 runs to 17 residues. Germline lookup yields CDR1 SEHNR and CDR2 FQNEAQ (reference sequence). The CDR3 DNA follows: TGTGCCAGCAGCTTAAATAGCGGGAGGACGACGGGGAACGAGCAGTACTTC. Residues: CASSLNSGRTTGNEQYF.

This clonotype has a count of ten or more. The CDR3 nucleotides are TGTGCCATCAATGGACCCGCGGTAGATACGCAGTATTTT. It is translated as CAINGPAVDTQYF. The rearrangement joins TRBV10-3 to TRBJ2-3; no firm D call. Germline CDR1 ENHRY, CDR2 SYGVKD. The CDR3 runs 13 residues. Trimming left V 7 bases short and J 5 bases short, with 13 bases between.

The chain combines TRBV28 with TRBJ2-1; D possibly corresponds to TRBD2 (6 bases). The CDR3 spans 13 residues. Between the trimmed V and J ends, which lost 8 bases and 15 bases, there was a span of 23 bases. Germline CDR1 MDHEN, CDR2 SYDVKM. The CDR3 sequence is CASVSTAGSGRFF. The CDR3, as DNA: TGTGCCAGCGTCTCCACGGCCGGGAGTGGTCGGTTCTTC.

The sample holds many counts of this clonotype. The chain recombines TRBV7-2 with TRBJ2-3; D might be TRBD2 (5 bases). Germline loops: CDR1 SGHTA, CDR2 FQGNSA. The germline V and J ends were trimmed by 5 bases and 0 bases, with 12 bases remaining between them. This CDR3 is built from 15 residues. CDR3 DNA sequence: TGTGCCAGCAGCCCCAGGACTTGGAGCACAGATACGCAGTATTTT. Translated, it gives CASSPRTWSTDTQYF.

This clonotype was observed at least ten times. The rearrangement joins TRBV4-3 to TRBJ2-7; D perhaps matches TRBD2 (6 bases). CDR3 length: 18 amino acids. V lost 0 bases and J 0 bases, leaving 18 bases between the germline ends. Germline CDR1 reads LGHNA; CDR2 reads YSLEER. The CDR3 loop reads CASSQDATGVAASYEQYF. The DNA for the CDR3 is TGCGCCAGCAGCCAAGATGCCACGGGGGTAGCGGCCTCCTACGAGCAGTACTTC.

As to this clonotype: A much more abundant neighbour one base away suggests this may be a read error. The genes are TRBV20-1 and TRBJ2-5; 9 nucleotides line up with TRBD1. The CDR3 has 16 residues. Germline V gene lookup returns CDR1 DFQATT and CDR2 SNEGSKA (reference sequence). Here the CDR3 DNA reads TGCAGTGCTAGAGACGGGACAGGGAATTACCAAGGGACCCAGTACTTC. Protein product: CSARDGTGNYQGTQYF.

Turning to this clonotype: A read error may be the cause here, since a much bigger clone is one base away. The CDR3 DNA is TGCGCCAGCAGCGAAGAGCCCAACACCGGGGAGCTGTTTTTT. This sequence encodes CASSEEPNTGELFF. This chain connects TRBV5-1 to TRBJ2-2; D is unclear. The V gene's germline CDR1 is SGHRS and CDR2 YFSETQ. Trimming took 4 bases from V and 2 from J, leaving 9 bases between them. The CDR3 consists of 14 residues.

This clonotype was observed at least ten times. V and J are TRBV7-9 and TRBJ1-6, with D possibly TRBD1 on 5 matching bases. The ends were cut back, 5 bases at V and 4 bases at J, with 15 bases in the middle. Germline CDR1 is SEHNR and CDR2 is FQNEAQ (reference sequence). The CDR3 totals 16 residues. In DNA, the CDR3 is TGTGCCAGCAGCGTCGGATCGGGACGGTATAATTCACCCCTCCACTTT. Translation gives CASSVGSGRYNSPLHF.

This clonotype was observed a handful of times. The CDR3 here is CASIPLGGVGNTIYF. The CDR3 bases are TGTGCCAGCATCCCCCTGGGAGGGGTCGGAAACACCATATATTTT. This chain joins TRBV6-5 and TRBJ1-3, with D possibly being TRBD1 (5 bases). The V end was cut by 7 bases, the J end by 4 bases, with 17 bases between. The CDR3 consists of 15 residues. CDR1 is MNHEY, CDR2 SVGAGI, per germline.

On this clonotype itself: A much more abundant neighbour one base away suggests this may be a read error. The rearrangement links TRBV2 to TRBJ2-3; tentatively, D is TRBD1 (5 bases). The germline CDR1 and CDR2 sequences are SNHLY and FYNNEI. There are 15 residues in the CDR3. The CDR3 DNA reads TGTGCCAACAGTAGGGCAGGGTCTTCCCAAGATACGCAGTATTTT. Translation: CANSRAGSSQDTQYF. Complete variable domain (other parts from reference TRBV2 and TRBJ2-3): EPEVTQTPSHQVTQMGQEVILRCVPISNHLYFYWYRQILGQKVEFLVSFYNNEISEKSEIFDDQFSVERPDGSNFTLKIRSTKLEDSAMYFCANSRAGSSQDTQYFGPGTRLTVL.

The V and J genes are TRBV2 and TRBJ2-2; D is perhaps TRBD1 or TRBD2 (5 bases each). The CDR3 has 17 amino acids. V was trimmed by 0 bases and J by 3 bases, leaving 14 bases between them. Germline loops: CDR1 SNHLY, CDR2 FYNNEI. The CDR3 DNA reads TGTGCCAGCAGTGAAGCGCTTCAGGGAGAGGACACCGGGGAGCTGTTTTTT. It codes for CASSEALQGEDTGELFF.

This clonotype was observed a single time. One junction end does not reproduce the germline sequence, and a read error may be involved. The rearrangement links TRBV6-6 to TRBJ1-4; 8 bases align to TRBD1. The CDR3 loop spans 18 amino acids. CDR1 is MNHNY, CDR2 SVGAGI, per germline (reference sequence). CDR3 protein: CASSYSPIRGRVSEKLLF. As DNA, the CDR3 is TGTGCCAGCAGTTACTCCCCCATCAGGGGGCGGGTATCAGAAAAACTGCTTTTT.

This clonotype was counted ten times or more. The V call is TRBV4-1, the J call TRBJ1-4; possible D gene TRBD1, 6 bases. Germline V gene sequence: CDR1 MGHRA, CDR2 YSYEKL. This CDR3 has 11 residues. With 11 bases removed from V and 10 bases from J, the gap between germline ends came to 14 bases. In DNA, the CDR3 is TGCGCCGGTGGGGCGGGGGCAAAACTGTTTTTT. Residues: CAGGAGAKLFF.

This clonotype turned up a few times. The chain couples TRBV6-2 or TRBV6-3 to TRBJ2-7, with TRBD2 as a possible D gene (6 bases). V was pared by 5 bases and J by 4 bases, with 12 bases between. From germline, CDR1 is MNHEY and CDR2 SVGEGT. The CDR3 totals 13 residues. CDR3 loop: CASSQPGLYEQYF. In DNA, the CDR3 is TGTGCCAGCAGTCAGCCGGGACTTTACGAGCAGTACTTC.

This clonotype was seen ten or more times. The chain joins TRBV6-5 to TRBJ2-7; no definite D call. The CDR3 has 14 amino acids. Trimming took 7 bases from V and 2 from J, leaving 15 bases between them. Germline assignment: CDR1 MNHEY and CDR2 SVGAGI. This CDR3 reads CASKPSSGPYEQYF. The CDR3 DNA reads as TGTGCCAGCAAACCCTCGTCGGGTCCCTACGAGCAGTACTTC.

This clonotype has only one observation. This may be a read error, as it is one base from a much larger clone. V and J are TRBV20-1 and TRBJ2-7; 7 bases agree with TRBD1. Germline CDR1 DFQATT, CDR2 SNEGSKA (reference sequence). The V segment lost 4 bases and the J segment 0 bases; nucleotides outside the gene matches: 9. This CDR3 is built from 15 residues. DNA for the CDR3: TGCAGTGCTAAGGGGGCGCGTGATTCCTCCTACGAGCAGTACTTC. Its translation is CSAKGARDSSYEQYF.

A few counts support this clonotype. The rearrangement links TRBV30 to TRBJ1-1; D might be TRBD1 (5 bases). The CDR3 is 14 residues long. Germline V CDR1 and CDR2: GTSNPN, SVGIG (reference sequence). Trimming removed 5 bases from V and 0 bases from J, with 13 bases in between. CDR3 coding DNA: TGTGCCTGGGGGACGGGGTTCATGAACACTGAAGCTTTCTTT. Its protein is CAWGTGFMNTEAFF. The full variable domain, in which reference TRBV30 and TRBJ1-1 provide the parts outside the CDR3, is SQTIHQWPATLVQPVGSPLSLECTVEGTSNPNLYWYRQAAGRGLQLLFYSVGIGQISSEVPQNLSASRPQDRQFILSSKKLLLSDSGFYLCAWGTGFMNTEAFFGQGTRLTVV.

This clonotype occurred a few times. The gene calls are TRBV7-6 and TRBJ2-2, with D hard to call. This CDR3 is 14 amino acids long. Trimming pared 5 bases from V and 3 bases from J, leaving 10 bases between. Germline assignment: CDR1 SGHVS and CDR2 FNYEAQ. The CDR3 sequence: CASSHNPYTGELFF. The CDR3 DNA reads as TGTGCCAGCAGCCATAACCCTTACACCGGGGAGCTGTTTTTT.

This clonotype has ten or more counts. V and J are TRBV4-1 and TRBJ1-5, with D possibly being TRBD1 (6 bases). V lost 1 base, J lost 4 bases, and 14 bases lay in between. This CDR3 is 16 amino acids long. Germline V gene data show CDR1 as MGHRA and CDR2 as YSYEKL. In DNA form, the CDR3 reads TGCGCCAGCAGCCAAGTCGTAGGACAGTCGAATCAGCCCCAGCATTTT. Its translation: CASSQVVGQSNQPQHF.

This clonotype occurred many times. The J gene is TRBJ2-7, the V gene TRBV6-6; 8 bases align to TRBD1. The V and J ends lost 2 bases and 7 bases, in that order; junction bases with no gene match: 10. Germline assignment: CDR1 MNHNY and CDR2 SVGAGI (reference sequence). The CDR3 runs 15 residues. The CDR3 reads CASSYTAQGALEQYF. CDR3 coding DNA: TGTGCCAGCAGTTACACGGCGCAGGGGGCGCTTGAGCAGTACTTC.

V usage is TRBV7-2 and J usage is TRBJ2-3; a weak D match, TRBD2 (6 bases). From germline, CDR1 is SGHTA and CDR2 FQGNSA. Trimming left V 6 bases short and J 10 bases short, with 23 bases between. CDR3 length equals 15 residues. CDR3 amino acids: CASSSPSGSRDAQYF. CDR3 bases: TGTGCCAGCAGTTCGCCGAGTGGTTCGCGGGATGCGCAGTATTTT. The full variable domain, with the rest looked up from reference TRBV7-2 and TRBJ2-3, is GAGVSQSPSNKVTEKGKDVELRCDPISGHTALYWYRQSLGQGLEFLIYFQGNSAPDKSGLPSDRFSAERTGGSVSTLTIQRTQQEDSAVYLCASSSPSGSRDAQYFGPGTRLTVL.

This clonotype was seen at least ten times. DNA for the CDR3: TGCGCCAGCAGCCAAGATATCGGGGTGAACACTGAAGCTTTCTTT. Its protein is CASSQDIGVNTEAFF. The chain uses TRBV4-1 and TRBJ1-1; D is uncertain. Trimming shortened V by 0 bases and J by 0 bases, and 8 bases separated the two germline ends. The CDR3 is 15 residues long. CDR1 is MGHRA, CDR2 YSYEKL, per germline.